The 30 T cell receptor beta chains listed next were all sequenced from one sample in a study of vaccination effects on CD4 cells after COVID-19. TCRdb's copy holds only in-frame clones and misses some; the assay was immunoSEQ multiplex PCR. This sample has about 57,000 clones, with approximately 72% found just once. CD4+ T cells were isolated after nine to ten days of culture. Each participant was given two doses of one vaccine (BNT162b2 or mRNA-1273). Their antigen targets remain unknown. Sequencing used CD4+ T cells from PBMCs cultured without peptide, obtained after COVID-19 vaccination. These TCRs come from a human donor who received a COVID-19 vaccine.

The chain recombines TRBV25-1 with TRBJ1-4; the match to TRBD1 covers 8 bases. J gave up 4 bases and V 6 bases, and 10 bases lay outside the gene matches. The CDR3 has 16 residues. Germline V gene data show CDR1 as MGHDK and CDR2 as SYGVNS. The CDR3 bases are TGTGCCAGCAGCTTACTTTCGACAGGGGTTAATGAAAAACTGTTTTTT. This translates into CASSLLSTGVNEKLFF.

The rearrangement links TRBV12-5 to TRBJ1-3; no definite D call. The V end was cut by 1 base, the J end by 3 bases, with 1 base between. The length of the CDR3 is 12 residues. Germline values: CDR1 LGHNT, CDR2 FRNRAP. The CDR3 DNA sequence: TGTGCTAGTGGTTTGGATGGAAACACCATATATTTT. It translates to CASGLDGNTIYF.

The chain joins TRBV3-1 (or the pseudogene TRBV3-2) to TRBJ2-7, with D unclear. Germline-derived CDR1 and CDR2 are LGHDT and YNNKEL (reference sequence). The V and J ends lost 2 bases and 2 bases respectively, with 7 bases between them. This CDR3 has 13 residues. The CDR3, as DNA: TGTGCCAGCAGCCAAAAGAGGCCCTACGAGCAGTACTTC. Encoded protein: CASSQKRPYEQYF.

The chain combines TRBV6-5 with TRBJ2-7; TRBD1 matches at 7 bases. Germline-derived CDR1 and CDR2 are MNHEY and SVGAGI. The CDR3 length is 15 residues. Trimming at V came to 6 bases and at J to 0 bases, leaving 8 bases not matched to a gene. CDR3 sequence reads: CASSPDRQSSYEQYF. The DNA of the CDR3 is TGTGCCAGCAGCCCGGACAGGCAAAGCTCCTACGAGCAGTACTTC.

This clone was seen a handful of times. V is TRBV15 and J is TRBJ1-2; 11 bases agree with TRBD1. V was clipped by 5 bases and J by 4 bases; unmatched bases: 9. The CDR3 covers 16 residues. In germline, CDR1 is LNHNV, CDR2 YYDKDF (reference sequence). This CDR3 reads CATSPQDRGLIYGYTF. The CDR3 DNA reads as TGTGCCACCAGCCCCCAGGACAGGGGGCTGATCTATGGCTACACCTTC.

The chain combines TRBV9 with TRBJ1-2; D call uncertain. The V and J ends lost 0 bases and 0 bases respectively, with 9 bases between them. CDR1 is SGDLS, CDR2 YYNGEE, per germline. The CDR3 length is 15 residues. CDR3 in DNA: TGTGCCAGCAGCGTAGATGGAGGATCTAACTATGGCTACACCTTC. Translated: CASSVDGGSNYGYTF.

This chain joins TRBV6-5 and TRBJ2-2, with 9 bases that match TRBD1. CDR3 length: 14 residues. CDR1 is MNHEY and CDR2 is SVGAGI in the germline V gene. The V gene end was trimmed by 8 bases and the J gene end by 7 bases; junction bases not matched to a gene: 8. The CDR3 loop is CASGNRGRNGELFF. The CDR3 DNA sequence: TGTGCCAGCGGAAACAGGGGGCGGAACGGGGAGCTGTTTTTT.

The rearrangement joins TRBV29-1 to TRBJ2-1, with 10 bases fitting TRBD1. Germline V lookup: CDR1 SQVTM, CDR2 ANQGSEA. The CDR3 is made up of 14 amino acids. J was trimmed by 1 base and V by 7 bases; bases with no gene match: 4. The CDR3 sequence is CSATGQGSYNEQFF. As DNA, the CDR3 is TGCAGCGCCACGGGACAGGGGTCCTACAATGAGCAGTTCTTC.

This rearrangement joins TRBV5-4 to TRBJ2-7, with D possibly matching TRBD1 (6 bases). Deletions cut 4 bases from V and 3 bases from J, with 8 bases between. The CDR3 consists of 12 residues. Germline V gene sequence: CDR1 SGHNT, CDR2 YYREEE (reference sequence). The CDR3 region is CASSADSYEQYF. The CDR3 DNA reads as TGTGCCAGCAGCGCGGACAGCTACGAGCAGTACTTC.

V usage is TRBV3-1 (or the pseudogene TRBV3-2) and J usage is TRBJ1-1, with D unresolved. CDR1 is LGHDT and CDR2 is YNNKEL in the germline V gene (reference sequence). The ends were cut back, 5 bases at V and 8 bases at J, with 9 bases in the middle. This CDR3 spans 11 amino acids. CDR3 nucleotide sequence: TGTGCCAGCAGCAACCGGGGAGAAGCTTTCTTT. Protein product: CASSNRGEAFF.

The chain carries TRBV5-6 and TRBJ2-5, with 10 bases that match TRBD1. Germline-derived CDR1 and CDR2 are SGHDT and YYEEEE. Unmatched junction bases numbered 1, after V lost 3 bases and J lost 5 bases. The CDR3 is made up of 13 amino acids. In DNA, the CDR3 is TGTGCCAGCAGCTCGGACAGGGGGGAGACCCAGTACTTC. Translating it yields CASSSDRGETQYF.

This chain connects TRBV7-9 to TRBJ2-7, with 10 bases matching TRBD1. Per the germline V gene, CDR1 is SEHNR and CDR2 is FQNEAQ (reference sequence). This CDR3 is built from 16 residues. J was trimmed by 2 bases and V by 1 base; bases with no gene match: 5. The CDR3 DNA reads TGTGCCAGCAGCTTAGGGACAGGGGGGCAGACCTACGAGCAGTACTTC. It encodes CASSLGTGGQTYEQYF.

As to this clone: One junction end does not reproduce the germline sequence, and a read error may be involved. The rearrangement uses TRBV7-7 and TRBJ2-1; 7 bases agree with TRBD2. CDR3 length equals 15 residues. CDR1 is SSHAT, CDR2 FNYEAQ, per germline (reference sequence). This CDR3 reads CASSSRSGDLTRQFF. The CDR3 DNA follows: TGTGCTAGCAGCTCCCGCAGCGGGGACTTAACTAGGCAGTTCTTC.

The table lists this clone with a few counts. V is TRBV19 and J is TRBJ2-7; maybe TRBD2 (7 bases). Germline V gives CDR1 LNHDA, CDR2 SQIVND (reference sequence). V lost 6 bases to trimming and J lost 6 bases, with 21 bases between them. This CDR3 has 15 residues. This CDR3 reads CASSQQRDIQGEQYF. DNA of the CDR3: TGTGCCAGTAGCCAGCAGCGGGACATACAGGGCGAGCAGTACTTC.

V is TRBV6-5 and J is TRBJ1-5; 9 bases align to TRBD1. V lost 6 bases, J lost 6 bases, and 9 bases stayed unmatched. Germline lookup yields CDR1 MNHEY and CDR2 SVGAGI. The CDR3 is made up of 15 amino acids. The CDR3 loop reads CASRDRGIGRQPQHF. CDR3 coding DNA: TGTGCCAGCAGGGACAGGGGAATCGGTCGTCAGCCCCAGCATTTT.

The rearrangement links TRBV3-1 (or the pseudogene TRBV3-2) to TRBJ2-2; D not resolved. V was clipped by 7 bases and J by 6 bases, with 6 bases between them. Germline V gene data show CDR1 as LGHDT and CDR2 as YNNKEL (reference sequence). This CDR3 contains 11 residues. The CDR3 protein is CASTSAGELFF. CDR3 sequence (DNA): TGTGCCAGCACCTCCGCCGGGGAGCTGTTTTTT.

Within the sample, this clone is medium-sized. The gene calls are TRBV6-1 and TRBJ1-2, with D possibly being TRBD1 (5 bases). V lost 0 bases, J lost 4 bases, and 15 bases lay in between. This CDR3 has 16 amino acids. Germline-derived CDR1 and CDR2 are MNHNS and SASEGT. Here the CDR3 reads CASSEAGAEVGYGYTF. The CDR3 DNA follows: TGTGCCAGCAGTGAAGCAGGGGCCGAAGTCGGCTATGGCTACACCTTC.

The CDR3 nucleotides are TGTGCCAGCAGCCAGCCCACGGGAACTAGCACAGATACGCAGTATTTT. Translated: CASSQPTGTSTDTQYF. This chain joins TRBV3-1 (or the pseudogene TRBV3-2) and TRBJ2-3, with a weak D call TRBD2 (5 bases). Germline V gives CDR1 LGHDT, CDR2 YNNKEL (reference sequence). With 3 bases removed from V and 0 bases from J, the gap between germline ends came to 13 bases. The CDR3 loop spans 16 amino acids.

The chain has TRBV2 and TRBJ2-1; TRBD1 or TRBD2 may be the D gene (5 bases each). Germline V gene data show CDR1 as SNHLY and CDR2 as FYNNEI. The CDR3 sequence is 15 residues long. V dropped 8 bases and J dropped 6 bases, with 20 bases sitting between them. The CDR3 nucleotides are TGTGCCAGCTCCATCGGGGCTAATCGGGTCAATGAGCAGTTCTTC. It encodes CASSIGANRVNEQFF.

The chain links TRBV5-1 to TRBJ1-5; D gene ambiguous. Germline lookup yields CDR1 SGHRS and CDR2 YFSETQ. This CDR3 spans 11 amino acids. Trimming shortened V by 0 bases and J by 7 bases, and 2 bases separated the two germline ends. The CDR3 region is CASSLEQPQHF. CDR3 DNA sequence: TGCGCCAGCAGCTTGGAACAGCCCCAGCATTTT.

V usage is TRBV2 and J usage is TRBJ1-2; TRBD1 matches at 12 bases. The J segment lost 4 bases and the V segment lost 6 bases, leaving 12 bases of the junction unmatched. Germline V lookup: CDR1 SNHLY, CDR2 FYNNEI. The CDR3 runs to 17 residues. For the CDR3, the DNA is TGTGCCAGCAGAACCGGGACAGGGGGCCGGTGGGGCTATGGCTACACCTTC. Residues: CASRTGTGGRWGYGYTF.

V is TRBV21-1 and J is TRBJ2-5; TRBD2, the table's D call, lacks a check against the DNA. TRBV21-1 is deemed a pseudogene. The length of the CDR3 is 16 residues. The CDR3 protein is CASPWTSGGAGETQYF. Here the CDR3 DNA reads TGTGCCAGCCCCTGGACTAGCGGGGGGGCAGGAGAGACCCAGTACTTC.

The genes are TRBV7-2 and TRBJ1-2; D not resolved. The CDR3 runs to 13 residues. Germline-derived CDR1 and CDR2 are SGHTA and FQGNSA. V shed 0 bases and J shed 2 bases, with 4 bases lying between them. The CDR3 loop reads CASSLAQNYGYTF. CDR3 DNA: TGTGCCAGCAGCTTAGCGCAGAACTATGGCTACACCTTC.

The chain carries TRBV7-3 and TRBJ1-2; tentative D call: TRBD1 (6 bases). This CDR3 has 16 amino acids. V shed 0 bases and J shed 2 bases, with 13 bases lying between them. Germline V CDR1 and CDR2: SGHTA, FQGTGA. This CDR3 is CASSLTGGIDNYGYTF. The CDR3 DNA is TGTGCCAGCAGCTTAACGGGGGGCATCGACAACTATGGCTACACCTTC.

The chain uses TRBV5-1 and TRBJ2-7; no clear D gene. In germline, CDR1 is SGHRS, CDR2 YFSETQ. V was trimmed by 1 base and J by 1 base, leaving 3 bases between them. The CDR3 totals 12 residues. In DNA form, the CDR3 reads TGCGCCAGCAGCTTGCCTTCCTACGAGCAGTACTTC. Translation gives CASSLPSYEQYF.

The chain uses TRBV6-4 and TRBJ2-3; D not resolved. This CDR3 contains 12 residues. V lost 7 bases and J lost 1, with 6 bases in between. Germline V CDR1 and CDR2: MRHNA, SNTAGT. The CDR3: CASTAGTDTQYF. The CDR3 DNA reads as TGTGCCAGCACCGCAGGCACAGATACGCAGTATTTT.

The chain couples TRBV5-6 to TRBJ1-4, with 7 bases aligning to TRBD1. With 0 bases clipped from V and 7 bases from J, the junction kept 6 bases outside the gene matches. This CDR3 comprises 15 residues. Looked up from germline, CDR1 is SGHDT and CDR2 is YYEEEE. The CDR3 bases are TGTGCCAGCAGCTTGGGATCAGGGACAGTTGAAAAACTGTTTTTT. Residues: CASSLGSGTVEKLFF. Variable domain in full (rest from reference TRBV5-6 and TRBJ1-4): DAGVTQSPTHLIKTRGQQVTLRCSPKSGHDTVSWYQQALGQGPQFIFQYYEEEERQRGNFPDRFSGHQFPNYSSELNVNALLLGDSALYLCASSLGSGTVEKLFFGSGTQLSVL.

V usage is TRBV6-5 and J usage is TRBJ2-1; TRBD2 matches 8 bases. This CDR3 region has 15 residues. Trimming took 7 bases from V and 7 from J; bases not matched to a gene: 12. The germline gives CDR1 MNHEY, CDR2 SVGAGI. This CDR3 is CASTSASGGWNEQFF. The CDR3 nucleotides read TGTGCCAGCACGAGTGCGAGCGGGGGATGGAATGAGCAGTTCTTC.

V gene TRBV12-5 combines with J gene TRBJ2-7; D uncertain. The CDR3 spans 16 residues. The V gene's germline CDR1 is LGHNT and CDR2 FRNRAP. Trimming shortened V by 0 bases and J by 0 bases, and 12 bases separated the two germline ends. Here the CDR3 reads CASGLVVDRGSYEQYF. In DNA form, the CDR3 reads TGTGCTAGTGGTTTGGTGGTGGACCGTGGCTCCTACGAGCAGTACTTC. The whole variable domain, remainder taken from reference TRBV12-5 and TRBJ2-7, is DARVTQTPRHKVTEMGQEVTMRCQPILGHNTVFWYRQTMMQGLELLAYFRNRAPLDDSGMPKDRFSAEMPDATLATLKIQPSEPRDSAVYFCASGLVVDRGSYEQYFGPGTRLTVT.

This chain uses TRBV4-1 with TRBJ2-7; 7 bases match TRBD2. There are 17 residues in the CDR3. With 3 bases clipped from V and 7 bases from J, the junction kept 18 bases outside the gene matches. CDR1 MGHRA and CDR2 YSYEKL come from the germline V gene. In DNA form, the CDR3 reads TGCGCCAGCAGCCAGCTCGAGGAATGGGACTATCTCCCTGAGCAGTACTTC. This codes for CASSQLEEWDYLPEQYF.